The next 25 T cell receptor beta chains were all read from a single sample in a study of T cells in Graves' hyperthyroidism and ophthalmopathy. TCR beta CDR3 region amplification was performed from RNA transcripts. HTBI primers were used for first-round RT-PCR of the TCR CDR3. TCRdb called the multiplex PCR reads again in MiXCR, with one record for every CDR3 protein. The sample lists more than 650,000 distinct CDR3 sequences; around 15% were seen once. The specimen sequenced was blood. These receptors came from a young woman with Graves' hyperthyroidism.

This clonotype occurred many times. CDR3 nucleotides: TGTGCCAGCAGTGAAGCCCCAGGGGTCCCCTACGACGAGCAGTACTTC. Translation gives CASSEAPGVPYDEQYF. The chain links TRBV2 to TRBJ2-7, with D maybe TRBD1 (6 bases). The V end lost 0 bases, the J end lost 5 bases, and 17 bases lay between the germline ends. Germline V lookup: CDR1 SNHLY, CDR2 FYNNEI. CDR3 length: 16 amino acids.

Many counts were recorded for this clonotype. The chain carries TRBV13 and TRBJ2-1; D is unresolved. Germline V gives CDR1 PRHDT, CDR2 FYEKMQ (reference sequence). Trimming left V 0 bases short and J 2 bases short, with 11 bases between. The CDR3 is 16 residues long. The CDR3: CASSLGYQSPYNEQFF. CDR3 nucleotide sequence: TGTGCCAGCAGCTTAGGTTACCAATCCCCCTACAATGAGCAGTTCTTC.

This clonotype was counted only a few times. The chain uses TRBV7-2 and TRBJ1-1, with a tentative D call TRBD1 (6 bases). Germline CDR1 reads SGHTA; CDR2 reads FQGNSA. CDR3 length equals 13 residues. V was pared by 3 bases and J by 7 bases, with 12 bases between. The CDR3 here is CASSFGGPYEAFF. The CDR3 nucleotides are TGTGCCAGCAGCTTCGGGGGGCCGTATGAAGCTTTCTTT.

This clonotype came up a few times. The chain joins TRBV15 to TRBJ1-1; the D gene is possibly TRBD1 (5 bases). The CDR3 extends over 12 amino acids. The germline gives CDR1 LNHNV, CDR2 YYDKDF (reference sequence). Between the trimmed V and J ends, which lost 5 bases and 8 bases, there was a span of 12 bases. The CDR3 DNA is TGTGCCACCAGCCCGGACCGGGACGAAGCTTTCTTT. Its translation: CATSPDRDEAFF.

This clonotype was observed a handful of times. The chain couples TRBV28 to TRBJ2-7; 8 bases line up with TRBD1. The CDR3 has 13 amino acids. Trimming removed 2 bases from V and 6 bases from J; junction bases left unmatched: 3. The germline V gene has CDR1 MDHEN and CDR2 SYDVKM. The CDR3, as DNA: TGTGCCAGCAGTTTAGCAGGGGGCCGCGAGCAGTACTTC. Its protein is CASSLAGGREQYF.

This clonotype was found many times. The J gene is TRBJ2-1, the V gene TRBV20-1; D unresolved. Germline V lookup: CDR1 DFQATT, CDR2 SNEGSKA (reference sequence). This CDR3 spans 12 amino acids. The V and J ends lost 0 bases and 9 bases respectively, with 9 bases between them. The CDR3, as DNA: TGCAGTGCTAGAGACCAATCCGCTGAGCAGTTCTTC. Its translation is CSARDQSAEQFF.

In this sample, this clonotype turned up many times. The chain carries TRBV13 and TRBJ2-5; either TRBD1 or TRBD2 may supply D (6 bases each). The V and J ends lost 2 bases and 5 bases respectively, with 27 bases between them. This CDR3 comprises 19 residues. Germline CDR1 and CDR2: PRHDT and FYEKMQ (reference sequence). CDR3 nucleotides: TGTGCCAGCAGCTTAAGTAGGGCAGCAGCAGCTCAAGGGGGGGAGACCCAGTACTTC. Translating gives CASSLSRAAAAQGGETQYF.

This clonotype was found many times. The chain is built from TRBV24-1 and TRBJ2-1; 14 bases line up with TRBD2. The J segment lost 1 base and the V segment lost 5 bases, leaving 6 bases of the junction unmatched. This CDR3 contains 18 residues. Germline CDR1 KGHDR, CDR2 SFDVKD. The CDR3 sequence is CATSGGTSGSGSYNEQFF. CDR3 DNA sequence: TGTGCCACCAGTGGTGGGACTAGCGGGAGTGGGTCCTACAATGAGCAGTTCTTC.

This clonotype was observed at least ten times. The rearrangement uses TRBV20-1 and TRBJ2-1; 7 bases map to TRBD2. Germline values: CDR1 DFQATT, CDR2 SNEGSKA (reference sequence). The CDR3 loop spans 14 amino acids. J lost 2 bases, V lost 4 bases, and 5 bases had no gene match. CDR3 loop: CSAKRGRAYNEQFF. CDR3 coding DNA: TGCAGTGCTAAACGGGGGAGGGCCTACAATGAGCAGTTCTTC.

This clonotype was seen at least ten times. The chain is built from TRBV12-3 or TRBV12-4 and TRBJ1-1; tentative D call: TRBD1 (6 bases). This CDR3 is 15 amino acids long. With 1 base removed from V and 5 bases from J, the gap between germline ends came to 14 bases. CDR3 DNA: TGTGCCAGCAGTTTAGAGGGGGGGGCCTGGACTGAAGCTTTCTTT. Its translation is CASSLEGGAWTEAFF.

The J gene is TRBJ1-5, the V gene TRBV12-3 or TRBV12-4; D is ambiguous. Trimming left V 3 bases short and J 4 bases short, with 10 bases between. The CDR3 sequence is 14 residues long. The CDR3 region has the DNA TGTGCCAGCAGTTTGGGTCCCCTAAATCAGCCCCAGCATTTT. Protein sequence: CASSLGPLNQPQHF.

This clonotype was found a few times. The chain combines TRBV28 with TRBJ1-5; 8 nucleotides align to TRBD1. The junction had 10 bases not matched to a gene; V was cut back by 6 bases and J by 6 bases. Per germline, CDR1 MDHEN and CDR2 SYDVKM. The CDR3 sequence is 15 residues long. The CDR3 nucleotides are TGTGCCAGCAGGTTGGGACAGGACACGGGTCAGCCCCAGCATTTT. It yields the protein CASRLGQDTGQPQHF.

This clonotype has at least ten counts. This chain connects TRBV11-2 to TRBJ2-7; D is unresolved. The ends were cut back, 4 bases at V and 0 bases at J, with 10 bases in the middle. Germline V lookup: CDR1 SGHAT, CDR2 FQNNGV. CDR3 length equals 14 residues. CDR3 DNA: TGTGCCAGCAGCTCATCGTTTGGCTCCTACGAGCAGTACTTC. Translating gives CASSSSFGSYEQYF.

The table lists this clonotype with many counts. The V and J genes are TRBV3-1 and TRBJ1-3; D call uncertain. Germline-derived CDR1 and CDR2 are LGHDT and YNNKEL (reference sequence). CDR3 length: 16 amino acids. V shed 3 bases and J shed 2 bases, with 14 bases lying between them. CDR3 residues: CASSQRQTRPGNTIYF. The CDR3 DNA is TGTGCCAGCAGCCAGAGGCAGACACGTCCTGGAAACACCATATATTTT.

This clonotype occurred many times. V usage is TRBV25-1 and J usage is TRBJ1-3; 8 positions agree with TRBD1. Germline values: CDR1 MGHDK, CDR2 SYGVNS. The CDR3 extends over 19 amino acids. Unmatched junction bases numbered 16, after V lost 5 bases and J lost 1 base. This CDR3 reads CASSRSRVGRQGSGNTIYF. DNA of the CDR3: TGTGCCAGCAGTCGAAGTAGAGTAGGCAGACAGGGGTCTGGAAACACCATATATTTT.

This clonotype was counted a few times. This chain joins TRBV4-1 and TRBJ2-7; D uncertain. The length of the CDR3 is 14 residues. V lost 0 bases, J lost 0 bases, and 6 bases lay in between. Germline V gene lookup returns CDR1 MGHRA and CDR2 YSYEKL. The CDR3 here is CASSQEGYSYEQYF. The CDR3 nucleotides are TGCGCCAGCAGCCAAGAGGGGTACTCCTACGAGCAGTACTTC.

This clonotype has more than one count but fewer than ten. The chain has TRBV12-3 or TRBV12-4 and TRBJ1-5; D is undetermined. V was shortened by 3 bases and J by 5 bases, with 11 bases between the two germline ends. There are 14 residues in the CDR3. The DNA for the CDR3 is TGTGCCAGCAGTTTGTGGCGACCGGATCAGCCCCAGCATTTT. It is translated as CASSLWRPDQPQHF.

This clonotype was recorded many times. The chain links TRBV5-4 to TRBJ1-2; tentative D call: TRBD1 (6 bases). Trimming stripped 4 bases from V and 5 bases from J, with 12 bases between. Germline V gene sequence: CDR1 SGHNT, CDR2 YYREEE (reference sequence). The CDR3 sequence is 13 residues long. The CDR3 bases are TGTGCCAGCAGCCAGGACAGACTGTATGGCTACACCTTC. This encodes CASSQDRLYGYTF.

J is TRBJ2-3 and V is TRBV20-1; D gene unclear. The CDR3 is 16 residues long. V lost 6 bases, J lost 3 bases, and 22 bases lay in between. The germline V gene encodes CDR1 DFQATT and CDR2 SNEGSKA (reference sequence). As DNA, the CDR3 is TGCAGTGCCTCGCCCTATTCCGGGTTGCGGACAGATACGCAGTATTTT. Residues: CSASPYSGLRTDTQYF.

This clonotype was observed many times. The chain links TRBV5-6 to TRBJ1-5; D gene unclear. With 0 bases removed from V and 1 base from J, the gap between germline ends came to 11 bases. The CDR3 loop spans 16 amino acids. From germline, CDR1 is SGHDT and CDR2 YYEEEE. The chain's CDR3 is CASSLGAGASNQPQHF. CDR3 nucleotide sequence: TGTGCCAGCAGCTTGGGAGCGGGAGCGAGCAATCAGCCCCAGCATTTT.

This clonotype has just a few counts. V is TRBV12-3 or TRBV12-4 and J is TRBJ2-5; 8 positions agree with TRBD2. Unmatched junction bases numbered 9, after V lost 5 bases and J lost 7 bases. This CDR3 is built from 14 residues. In DNA, the CDR3 is TGTGCCAGCAGTCGCATAGGACTAGCTCTGACCCAGTACTTC. The encoded protein is CASSRIGLALTQYF.

This clonotype was detected many times. The chain joins TRBV18 to TRBJ1-1; D is unresolved. The V gene's germline CDR1 is KGHSH and CDR2 LQKENI. The V end lost 2 bases, the J end lost 1 base, and 11 bases lay between the germline ends. This CDR3 spans 15 amino acids. DNA of the CDR3: TGTGCCAGCTCACCATATCAGGATTCGAACACTGAAGCTTTCTTT. Encoded protein: CASSPYQDSNTEAFF.

This clonotype was counted ten times or more. CDR3 residues: CASSLEGLSSYNEQFF. The CDR3 DNA is TGTGCCAGCAGCTTAGAGGGTCTAAGCTCCTACAATGAGCAGTTCTTC. The chain recombines TRBV7-2 with TRBJ2-1; D ambiguous. Looked up from germline, CDR1 is SGHTA and CDR2 is FQGNSA. Trimming stripped 1 base from V and 0 bases from J, with 10 bases between. There are 16 residues in the CDR3.

This clonotype was seen repeatedly, ten times or more. The chain is built from TRBV11-1 and TRBJ1-1; TRBD1 might be the D (6 bases). Trimming stripped 2 bases from V and 5 bases from J, with 15 bases between. This CDR3 contains 15 residues. Germline V gene lookup returns CDR1 SGHAT and CDR2 FQDESV (reference sequence). The CDR3 region has the DNA TGTGCCAGCAGCTTATCCGCGGGGGCGAGTACTGAAGCTTTCTTT. It is translated as CASSLSAGASTEAFF.

This clonotype was seen a few times. The rearrangement uses TRBV15 and TRBJ1-4; TRBD1 might be the D (5 bases). The ends were cut back, 0 bases at V and 7 bases at J, with 12 bases in the middle. The CDR3 spans 15 residues. Germline V gene lookup returns CDR1 LNHNV and CDR2 YYDKDF (reference sequence). CDR3 protein: CATSRDETEGEKLFF. The CDR3 bases are TGTGCCACCAGCAGAGATGAGACAGAAGGTGAAAAACTGTTTTTT.